Described below is a single TCR beta chain sequence and its context. What it binds is not known. This sample stems from a study of T cell responses to AZD1222 COVID-19 vaccine. Study results and caveats: Seropositive at baseline were only six or seven AZD1222 recipients.

TCRdb keeps only in-frame clones here, not all; method: immunoSEQ multiplex PCR. The sample has approximately 92,000 clones, approximately 90% seen once. The receptor comes from an adult in good health. The specimen was peripheral blood, collected on day 0 of AZD1222 vaccination.

The CDR3 here is CASNQDRENYGYTF. CDR3 coding DNA: TGTGCCAGCAACCAAGACAGGGAAAACTATGGCTACACCTTC. The chain is built from TRBV7-2 and TRBJ1-2; TRBD1 matches 7 bases. Unmatched junction bases numbered 7, after V lost 7 bases and J lost 2 bases. CDR3 length equals 14 residues. CDR1 SGHTA and CDR2 FQGNSA come from the germline V gene. The full variable domain, completed using reference TRBV7-2 and TRBJ1-2, is GAGVSQSPSNKVTEKGKDVELRCDPISGHTALYWYRQSLGQGLEFLIYFQGNSAPDKSGLPSDRFSAERTGGSVSTLTIQRTQQEDSAVYLCASNQDRENYGYTFGSGTRLTVV.